One T cell receptor (beta chain) is described in this entry. Its cognate antigen is unknown. At one end, the junction sequence differs from germline, possibly due to a read error. This entry is derived from a study of human T cells and chemical hapten exposure. Whole-study context: Researchers reported sensitizing an approximately 2 cm by approximately 2 cm upper inner arm skin site with 2% DPC.

Study-level points and caveats: There was no change with DPC sensitization in TCRs above 1 in 1000 frequency.

Germline V gives CDR1 SGHTA, CDR2 FQGNSA. The CDR3 loop spans 14 amino acids. As to time point: pre-sensitization, week 0. The treatment was: therapeutic diphenylcyclopropenone sensitization with weekly scalp DPC. TCRdb reprocessed the RACE reads via MiXCR and lists one record per CDR3 protein. The sample contains some 84,000 distinct CDR3 sequences, 7.5% to 9.5% of which appear only once. The specimen was whole blood, collected in connection with sensitization to the hapten diphenylcyclopropenone (DPC). The sequence derives from a man aged 35-49 years with alopecia areata. Some clones in this sample may be carry-over from other donors' samples. The V gene is TRBV7-2, the J gene TRBJ2-7; TRBD2 matches at 12 bases. CDR3: CASSLAGGPNEQYF. CDR3 in DNA: TGTGCCAGCAGCCTAGCGGGAGGGCCGAACGAGCAGTACTTC.